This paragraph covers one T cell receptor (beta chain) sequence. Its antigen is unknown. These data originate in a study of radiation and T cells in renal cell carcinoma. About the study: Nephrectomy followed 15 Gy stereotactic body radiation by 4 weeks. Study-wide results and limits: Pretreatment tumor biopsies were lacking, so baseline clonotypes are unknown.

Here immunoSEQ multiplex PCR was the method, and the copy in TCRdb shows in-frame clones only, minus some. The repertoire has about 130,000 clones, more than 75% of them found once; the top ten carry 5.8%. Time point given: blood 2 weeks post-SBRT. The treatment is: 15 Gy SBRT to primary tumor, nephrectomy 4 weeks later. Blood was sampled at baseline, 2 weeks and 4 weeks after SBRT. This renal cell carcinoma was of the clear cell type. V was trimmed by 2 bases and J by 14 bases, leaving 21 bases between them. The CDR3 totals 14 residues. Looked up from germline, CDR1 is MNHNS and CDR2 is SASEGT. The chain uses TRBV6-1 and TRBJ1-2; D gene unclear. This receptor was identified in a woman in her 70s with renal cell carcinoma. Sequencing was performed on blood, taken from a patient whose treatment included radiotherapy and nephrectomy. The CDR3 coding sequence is TGTGCCAGCAGTGAATTGAGCACAGCCTTTCAAGGTACCTTC. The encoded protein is CASSELSTAFQGTF.